This T cell receptor (beta chain) appears in the sequencing data of a study of T-cell reconstitution after alpha-beta-depleted transplantation in children. Unique molecular identifiers were incorporated when the TCRbeta library was constructed. A single record per CDR3 protein comes from TCRdb applying MiXCR to the PCR reads. The repertoire has approximately 490,000 distinct CDR3 sequences, about an eighth of them found once; the top ten carry under 7%. Germline CDR1 and CDR2: SGHRS and YFSETQ. Trimming removed 5 bases at V and 3 bases at J, with 26 bases between. The CDR3 sequence is 18 residues long. This clonotype appeared many times.

The source of this sequence is a human donor who donated a stem cell graft to a child with combined immunodeficiency. Here the sequenced sample was PBMCs from the stem cell graft donor, taken from the stem cell graft. V usage is TRBV5-1 and J usage is TRBJ1-1, with a possible D match to TRBD1 (5 bases). For the CDR3, the DNA is TGCGCCAGCAGTCTCAGATTGGGGGTTTCCCTATTGGACACTGAAGCTTTCTTT. It translates to CASSLRLGVSLLDTEAFF.